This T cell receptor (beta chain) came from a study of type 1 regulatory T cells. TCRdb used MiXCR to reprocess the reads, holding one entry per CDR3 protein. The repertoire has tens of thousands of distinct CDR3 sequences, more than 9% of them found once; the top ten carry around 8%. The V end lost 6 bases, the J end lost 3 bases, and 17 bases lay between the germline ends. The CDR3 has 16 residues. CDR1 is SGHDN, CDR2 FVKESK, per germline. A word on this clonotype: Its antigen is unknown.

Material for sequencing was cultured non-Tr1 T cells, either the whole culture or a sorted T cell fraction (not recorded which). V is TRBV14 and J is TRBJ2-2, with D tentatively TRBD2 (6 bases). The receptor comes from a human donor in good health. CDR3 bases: TGTGCCAGCAGTCGGTCCGGGACTGTCGACACCGGGGAGCTGTTTTTT. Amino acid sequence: CASSRSGTVDTGELFF.